The clone carrying this T cell receptor (beta chain) was found a few times. As yet, its antigen is unknown. TCRdb reanalysed the 5' RACE reads using MiXCR and keeps one entry per CDR3 protein. The sample has 62,000 or so distinct CDR3 sequences, roughly 22% seen once. Germline CDR1 reads DFQATT; CDR2 reads SNEGSKA (reference sequence). This CDR3 spans 15 amino acids. Trimming at V came to 4 bases and at J to 1 base, leaving 3 bases not matched to a gene. Study outcomes and limitations: In terms of TCR gene usage, tumor memory CD4+ T cells clustered together with blood and lymph node memory CD4+ cells, as well as with lymph node naive CD4+ cells.

The source material was memory CD4+ T cells sorted from a lymph node. The subset here: memory CD4+ T cells, CD4+CD45RO+CD25-. The TCR was taken from a female donor with breast cancer. This chain links TRBV20-1 with TRBJ2-3; 12 bases map to TRBD2. This CDR3 reads CSATRLAGGTDTQYF. DNA for the CDR3: TGCAGTGCTACCAGACTAGCGGGGGGCACAGATACGCAGTATTTT.